This T cell receptor (beta chain) emerged from a study of T cells in localized non-small cell lung cancer. Study-level results: Uninvolved adjacent lung showed higher T cell clonality than tumor.

Comment on this clone: Its antigen remains unidentified.

Here immunoSEQ multiplex PCR was the method, and the copy in TCRdb shows in-frame clones only, minus some. Among approximately 10,000 clones listed, about 90% were seen once. Deletions cut 4 bases from V and 13 bases from J, with 11 bases between. This CDR3 is built from 11 residues. Germline V gives CDR1 MDHEN, CDR2 SYDVKM. The sequence was obtained from a female donor older than 55 with stage II squamous cell lung carcinoma. The chain recombines TRBV28 with TRBJ1-5; D is perhaps TRBD1 (6 bases). The source was peripheral blood, collected before any cancer treatment. CDR3 sequence: CASSYQGLQHF. The CDR3 nucleotides read TGTGCCAGCAGTTACCAGGGGCTTCAGCATTTT. Complete variable domain (other parts from reference TRBV28 and TRBJ1-5): DVKVTQSSRYLVKRTGEKVFLECVQDMDHENMFWYRQDPGLGLRLIYFSYDVKMKEKGDIPEGYSVSREKKERFSLILESASTNQTSMYLCASSYQGLQHFGDGTRLSIL.